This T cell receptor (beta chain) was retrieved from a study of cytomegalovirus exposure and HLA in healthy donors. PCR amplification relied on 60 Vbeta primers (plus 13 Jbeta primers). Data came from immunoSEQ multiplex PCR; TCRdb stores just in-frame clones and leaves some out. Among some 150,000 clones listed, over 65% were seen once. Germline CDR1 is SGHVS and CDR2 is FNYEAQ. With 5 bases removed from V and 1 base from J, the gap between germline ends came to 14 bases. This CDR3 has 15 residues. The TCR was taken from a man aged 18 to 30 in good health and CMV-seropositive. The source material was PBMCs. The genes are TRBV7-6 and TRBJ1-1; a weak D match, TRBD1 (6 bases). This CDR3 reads CASSPGTGRNTEAFF. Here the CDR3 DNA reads TGTGCCAGCAGCCCTGGAACAGGGCGGAACACTGAAGCTTTCTTT.